The clone carrying this T cell receptor (beta chain) came up many times. The antigen is unknown. The data are from a study of CD8 T cells in ankylosing spondylitis. TCRdb processed the 5' RACE reads anew with MiXCR; each CDR3 protein has one entry. Altogether around 890,000 distinct CDR3 sequences are present, 12% being singletons, with the ten largest covering just over 0.5%. CDR1 and CDR2 from the germline V gene are SGHKS and YYEKEE (reference sequence). The CDR3 loop spans 13 amino acids. V gave up 5 bases and J gave up 4 bases, with 13 bases separating them. Overall study findings and caveats: Disease-linked clones were reportedly significantly enriched in matched ankylosing spondylitis synovial fluid. Apparently characteristic of ankylosing spondylitis blood was a TCR beta motif (about eight highly homologous variants).

This sequence originates from a male donor with ankylosing spondylitis. The chain joins TRBV5-5 to TRBJ2-7; D gene unclear. Sequenced input: blood, either unsorted or a sorted T cell fraction (not recorded which). CDR3 sequence reads: CASRVSYSYEQYF. The DNA for the CDR3 is TGTGCCAGCAGGGTATCCTATTCTTACGAGCAGTACTTC.